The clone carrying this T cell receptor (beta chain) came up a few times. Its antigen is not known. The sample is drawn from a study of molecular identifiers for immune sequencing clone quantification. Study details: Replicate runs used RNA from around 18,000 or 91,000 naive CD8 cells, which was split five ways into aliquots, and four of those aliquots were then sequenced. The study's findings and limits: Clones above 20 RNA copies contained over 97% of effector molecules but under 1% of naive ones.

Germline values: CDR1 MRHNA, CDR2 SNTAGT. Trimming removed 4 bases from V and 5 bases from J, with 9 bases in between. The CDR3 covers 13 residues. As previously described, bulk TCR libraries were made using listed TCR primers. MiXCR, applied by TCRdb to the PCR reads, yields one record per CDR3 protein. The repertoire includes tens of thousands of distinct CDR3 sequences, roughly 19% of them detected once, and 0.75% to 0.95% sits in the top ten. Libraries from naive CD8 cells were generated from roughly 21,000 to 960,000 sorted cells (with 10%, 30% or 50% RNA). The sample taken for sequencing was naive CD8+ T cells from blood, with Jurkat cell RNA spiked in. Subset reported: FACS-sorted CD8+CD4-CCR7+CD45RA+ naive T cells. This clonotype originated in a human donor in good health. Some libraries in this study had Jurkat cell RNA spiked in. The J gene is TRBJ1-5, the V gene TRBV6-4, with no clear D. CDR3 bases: TGTGCCAGCAGTGGTCCCCTTTATCAGCCCCAGCATTTT. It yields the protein CASSGPLYQPQHF.